This record concerns one T cell receptor (beta chain) sequence. The antigen remains undetermined. This record belongs to a study of cytomegalovirus exposure and HLA in healthy donors. Study conclusions and caveats: Further analysis was carried out later, and it showed several of the most significant clusters appearing linked to common viral pathogens. Both high specificity and high sensitivity reportedly marked the classifier's diagnosis of cytomegalovirus status. More clonal expansion characterized HLA-associated TCR beta chains than equally common others in a later analysis.

PCR used 60 Vbeta primers and 13 Jbeta primers. Profiling relied on immunoSEQ multiplex PCR, and the TCRdb table lists in-frame clones only, not all of them. The sample has 150,000 to 200,000 clones, roughly 81% seen once. V gave up 4 bases and J gave up 4 bases, with 11 bases separating them. CDR3 size: 13 residues. Germline V gene sequence: CDR1 SGHRS, CDR2 YFSETQ. The TCR was taken from a man younger than 35 in good health and CMV-seropositive. The chain combines TRBV5-1 with TRBJ1-1, with D possibly matching TRBD1 (5 bases). The sequencing sample was made of PBMCs. The CDR3 region is CASSNGGGTEAFF. CDR3 DNA: TGCGCCAGCAGCAATGGGGGAGGCACTGAAGCTTTCTTT.